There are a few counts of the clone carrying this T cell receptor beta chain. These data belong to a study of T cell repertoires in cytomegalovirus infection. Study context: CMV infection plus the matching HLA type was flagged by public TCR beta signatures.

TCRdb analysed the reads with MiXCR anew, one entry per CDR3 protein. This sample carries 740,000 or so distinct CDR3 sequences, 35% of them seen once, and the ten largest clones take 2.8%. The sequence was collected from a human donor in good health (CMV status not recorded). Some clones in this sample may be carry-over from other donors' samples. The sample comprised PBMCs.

CDR3 nucleotide sequence: TGTGCCAGCAGTATGACTAGCGGTTCCTACGAGCAGTACTTC. Amino acid sequence: CASSMTSGSYEQYF. The V gene is TRBV7-2, the J gene TRBJ2-7; 9 bases line up with TRBD2. CDR1 and CDR2 from the germline V gene are SGHTA and FQGNSA. The CDR3 is made up of 14 amino acids. The V gene end was trimmed by 6 bases and the J gene end by 1 base; junction bases not matched to a gene: 4.